Presented here are 5 T cell receptor beta chains from one specimen sequenced in a study of blood T cell repertoires in COVID-19. Here immunoSEQ multiplex PCR was the method, and the copy in TCRdb shows in-frame clones only, minus some. The profile shows about 180,000 clones, 70% to 85% of them singletons. Sequencing was performed on PBMCs or T cells enriched from blood (not recorded which). The receptors derive from a man in his fifties who had recovered from COVID-19.

The CDR3 DNA reads as TGTGCCAGCAGCCCCAGGGTTGGGTTTACGGATTCACCCCTCCACTTT. Translation: CASSPRVGFTDSPLHF. The V gene is TRBV5-6, the J gene TRBJ1-6; D is possibly TRBD1 (5 bases). This CDR3 has 16 amino acids. V was trimmed by 4 bases and J by 8 bases, leaving 19 bases between them. The germline V gene has CDR1 SGHDT and CDR2 YYEEEE.

The chain is built from TRBV6-5 and TRBJ1-1; 8 nucleotides match TRBD1. Germline CDR1 reads MNHEY; CDR2 reads SVGAGI. V dropped 6 bases and J dropped 4; count of bases not matched to a gene: 7. The CDR3 runs to 14 residues. CDR3 amino acids: CASRQQGVITEAFF. The CDR3, as DNA: TGTGCCAGCAGGCAACAGGGGGTTATCACTGAAGCTTTCTTT.

The chain is built from TRBV6-5 and TRBJ2-4, with D perhaps matching TRBD1 (6 bases). From germline, CDR1 is MNHEY and CDR2 SVGAGI. The CDR3 is 15 residues long. Trimming pared 8 bases from V and 5 bases from J, leaving 19 bases between. CDR3 nucleotide sequence: TGTGCCAGCGTTGCCGGGACATACTACCAAAACATTCAGTACTTC. Translated, it gives CASVAGTYYQNIQYF.

This chain links TRBV7-8 with TRBJ1-5, with 11 bases identical to TRBD1. Germline V lookup: CDR1 SGHVS, CDR2 FQNEAQ. V lost 5 bases and J lost 3; bases outside the gene matches: 6. The CDR3 spans 16 residues. Here the CDR3 reads CASSPGTGGLNQPQHF. For the CDR3, the DNA is TGTGCCAGCAGCCCAGGGACAGGGGGGCTCAATCAGCCCCAGCATTTT.

This chain joins TRBV24-1 and TRBJ1-5; possible D gene TRBD1, 6 bases. The CDR3 has 13 residues. Per the germline V gene, CDR1 is KGHDR and CDR2 is SFDVKD. V shed 6 bases and J shed 3 bases, with 8 bases lying between them. CDR3 protein: CATSTGNNQPQHF. The CDR3 DNA is TGTGCCACCAGTACAGGGAACAATCAGCCCCAGCATTTT.